This T cell receptor beta chain was recorded in a study of T cell responses to AZD1222 COVID-19 vaccine. The study, taken as a whole, reports: Targeting of unmutated variant regions was reportedly seen in nearly half of spike-specific TCRs. Without day 14 samples, only post-peak T cell repertoires were studied.

In regard to this clone: The target antigen is unknown.

Repertoires were generated with immunoSEQ multiplex PCR, while TCRdb's copy carries only in-frame clones and drops some. The profile covers approximately 26,000 clones, with 88% appearing a single time and around 2.9% taken by the ten largest. CDR1 and CDR2 (germline): SGHVS, FNYEAQ. V was trimmed by 3 bases and J by 1 base, leaving 15 bases between them. This CDR3 has 16 amino acids. This specimen consisted of peripheral blood, obtained 28 days after the second AZD1222 dose. This chain connects TRBV7-6 to TRBJ1-1; D ambiguous. This receptor was taken from an adult who received the AZD1222 COVID-19 vaccine. The CDR3 protein is CASSLGRTYSNTEAFF. For the CDR3, the DNA is TGTGCCAGCAGCTTGGGCCGGACGTATTCGAACACTGAAGCTTTCTTT.